The rows below give T cell receptor beta chains drawn from one sample of a study of cytomegalovirus exposure and HLA in healthy donors. Assay: immunoSEQ multiplex PCR; the TCRdb copy retains only in-frame clones and omits some. Of hundreds of thousands of clones in the sample, around four fifths were seen once. Source material: PBMCs. The receptors stem from a male donor in good health and CMV-seronegative. Both conserved end residues are part of each CDR3. The D gene is left open where the match is weak. Some rows have no size entry. The others give once, few or many, or a class for an expanded clone.

>TRBV7-8|TRBJ2-5|-|-
TGTGCCAGCAGCCCCACAGGTGAAGAAGAGACCCAGTACTTC
CASSPTGEEETQYF
>TRBV14|TRBJ2-2|few|TRBD2
TGTGCCAGCAGCCAAGATTGGGCGGGACTAGCGGGAAATGGCACCGGGGAGCTGTTTTTT
CASSQDWAGLAGNGTGELFF
>TRBV6-4|TRBJ2-3|-|TRBD1
TGTGCCAGCAGTGAATCGGGACAGGGGACAGATACGCAGTATTTT
CASSESGQGTDTQYF
>TRBV7-2|TRBJ1-1|-|-
TGTGCCAGCAGCACCCGTACGACACAGACTGAAGCTTTCTTT
CASSTRTTQTEAFF
>TRBV7-9|TRBJ2-1|-|-
TGTGCCAGCAGCTTGGGACAAGAGCAGTTCTTC
CASSLGQEQFF
>TRBV7-8|TRBJ2-7|few|-
TGTGCCAGCAGCCCCTACAGCAGCCTCACCACCTACGAGCAGTACTTC
CASSPYSSLTTYEQYF
>TRBV6-5|TRBJ1-1|-|TRBD1
TGTGCCAGCAGGCCACCGGGACAGGGGAAGTCTGAAGCTTTCTTT
CASRPPGQGKSEAFF
>TRBV29-1|TRBJ2-2|-|TRBD1
TGCAGCGTCCTGACAGGGCGGAACACCGGGGAGCTGTTTTTT
CSVLTGRNTGELFF
>TRBV6-1|TRBJ2-3|few|-
TGTGCCAGCAGTGAGCGGGACTCCACAGATACGCAGTATTTT
CASSERDSTDTQYF
>TRBV7-2|TRBJ2-1|-|-
TGTGCCAGCAGCTTAGTTTCCACTAGAAGTGGAAATGAGCAGTTCTTC
CASSLVSTRSGNEQFF
>TRBV28|TRBJ2-5|-|TRBD2
TGTGCCAGCGTTATGCTGGGGGGGTACCAAGAGACCCAGTACTTC
CASVMLGGYQETQYF
>TRBV6-1|TRBJ2-2|few|TRBD1
TGTGCCAGCAGTCCGGGACAGGTTTTCGCCGGGGAGCTGTTTTTT
CASSPGQVFAGELFF
>TRBV5-1|TRBJ2-5|-|-
TGCGCCAGCAGCCCGCAGATCGGGAGAGAGACCCAGTACTTC
CASSPQIGRETQYF
>TRBV10-3|TRBJ1-5|-|TRBD1
TGTGCCATCAGTGAGGAGGGGGCACCAAATCAGCCCCAGCATTTT
CAISEEGAPNQPQHF
>TRBV30|TRBJ2-7|once|TRBD1
TGTGCCTGGAGTGTAGGGACAGGGGACGAGCAGTACTTC
CAWSVGTGDEQYF
>TRBV27|TRBJ2-1|-|TRBD2
TGTGCCAGCAGTTCCGGGACTAGCGGGACCTACAATGAGCAGTTCTTC
CASSSGTSGTYNEQFF
>TRBV5-1|TRBJ2-5|-|TRBD2
TGCGCCAGCAGCTTGGGAGCGGGAGTAGGAGAGACCCAGTACTTC
CASSLGAGVGETQYF
>TRBV9|TRBJ2-6|-|-
TGTGCCAGCAGCGTAACGGGAGCGGCAGGGGCCAACGTCCTGACTTTC
CASSVTGAAGANVLTF